This T cell receptor (beta chain) originates from a study of shared clonotypes between healthy human individuals. Turning to the study itself: Sampling drew on donors who were a couple of women and a few men aged 18 to 49. Study-wide results and caveats: Estimated richness values were generally larger in naive subsets than in memory subsets.

The protocol was immunoSEQ multiplex PCR, while the TCRdb copy is restricted to in-frame clones and leaves out a portion. The sample lists approximately 620,000 clones, roughly 97% occurring once. Concerning this clone itself: The antigen remains unidentified.

From germline, CDR1 is SGHAT and CDR2 FQNNGV. The CDR3 totals 15 residues. The V end lost 0 bases, the J end lost 4 bases, and 12 bases lay between the germline ends. This clonotype was obtained from a woman aged 25 to 39 in good health. This chain joins TRBV11-2 and TRBJ1-2; TRBD1 might be the D (5 bases). The specimen was naive CD4+ T cells sorted from blood. As for subset: CD45RA+ positively selected. The CDR3 nucleotides are TGTGCCAGCAGCTTAGATGGGGCGTTCAGCTATGGCTACACCTTC. Protein product: CASSLDGAFSYGYTF.